Listed below are T cell receptor beta chains from one sample, sequenced in a study of CD8+ T cells in alopecia areata. Profiling relied on immunoSEQ multiplex PCR, and the TCRdb table lists in-frame clones only, not all of them. The profile shows roughly 59,000 clones, approximately 43% of them singletons. The material sequenced was CD8+ T cells sorted from blood, taken at week 0. The receptors shown here come from a human donor with alopecia areata. The CDR3 runs from the conserved cysteine through the conserved F or W. D genes are given only for firm matches. Clone size appears in some rows only: once, few, many, or a class for an expanded clone.

d_call j_call v_call clone_size cdr3_aa cdr3_nt
TRBD2 TRBJ2-1 TRBV19 NA CASSRTSGISDEQFF TGTGCCAGTAGTAGGACTAGCGGGATTAGTGATGAGCAGTTCTTC
NA TRBJ2-7 TRBV7-9 NA CASSYGSGTYEQYF TGTGCCAGCAGCTATGGTAGCGGCACATACGAGCAGTACTTC
NA TRBJ1-2 TRBV2 NA CASSAGDGYTF TGTGCCAGCAGTGCAGGGGATGGCTACACCTTC
NA TRBJ2-2 TRBV7-9 few CASSPLDRNTGELFF TGTGCCAGCAGCCCCCTGGACAGGAACACCGGGGAGCTGTTTTTT
NA TRBJ2-1 TRBV7-9 NA CASSSLPELEFF TGTGCCAGCAGCTCCCTCCCGGAGTTGGAGTTCTTC
TRBD2 TRBJ2-1 TRBV6-5 NA CASSGGLVYNEQFF TGCGCCAGCAGTGGAGGACTAGTCTACAATGAGCAGTTCTTC
TRBD1 TRBJ2-7 TRBV7-9 NA CASSQDPGTGGYEQYF TGTGCCAGCAGCCAAGACCCCGGGACAGGGGGCTACGAGCAGTACTTC
TRBD1 TRBJ1-1 TRBV28 few CASSLRGAIEAFF TGTGCCAGCAGCCTCAGGGGGGCGATTGAAGCTTTCTTT
TRBD1 TRBJ2-5 TRBV7-9 few CASSMTGTQETQYF TGTGCCAGCAGCATGACAGGGACCCAAGAGACCCAGTACTTC
TRBD2 TRBJ2-7 TRBV4-2 NA CASSHAGLAGAYEQYF TGTGCCAGCAGCCACGCCGGACTAGCGGGAGCATACGAGCAGTACTTC
NA TRBJ1-5 TRBV19 many CASSISGQVTQPQHF TGTGCCAGTAGTATCAGTGGGCAGGTGACGCAGCCCCAGCATTTT
NA TRBJ2-1 TRBV9 NA CAGSPPVGGEQFF TGTGCCGGCAGCCCCCCGGTGGGTGGGGAGCAGTTCTTC
NA TRBJ1-2 TRBV9 NA CASSPRLDLDYGYTF TGTGCCAGCAGCCCCAGATTAGACTTGGACTATGGCTACACCTTC
NA TRBJ2-7 TRBV2 NA CACSGGHEQYF TGTGCCTGCTCGGGGGGCCACGAGCAGTACTTC
TRBD2 TRBJ2-1 TRBV13 NA CASSTRTSGKNEQFF TGTGCCAGCAGCACCCGGACTAGCGGGAAGAATGAGCAGTTCTTC
NA TRBJ1-2 TRBV9 NA CASSGRQGIGTF TGTGCCAGCAGCGGACGCCAGGGCATCGGCACCTTC
TRBD2 TRBJ2-1 TRBV29-1 few CSVEVASGRARNEQFF TGCAGCGTTGAAGTGGCTAGCGGGAGGGCCCGGAATGAGCAGTTCTTC
NA TRBJ1-2 TRBV27 NA CASSFSGTAIGGYTF TGTGCCAGCAGTTTTTCCGGGACCGCGATCGGTGGCTACACCTTC
NA TRBJ1-1 TRBV27 once CASSPRASTEAFF TGTGCCAGCAGTCCACGGGCGTCCACTGAAGCTTTCTTT
TRBD1 TRBJ2-7 TRBV29-1 few CSGTGTGTGEQYF TGCAGCGGTACCGGGACAGGGACCGGCGAGCAGTACTTC
TRBD2 TRBJ2-3 TRBV19 NA CASTLAAGTDTQYF TGTGCCAGTACTCTAGCGGCCGGCACAGATACGCAGTATTTT
NA TRBJ2-2 TRBV11-2 NA CASSLSLVNTGELFF TGTGCCAGCAGCTTGAGTTTAGTGAACACCGGGGAGCTGTTTTTT
NA TRBJ2-1 TRBV7-9 NA CASSFNLNNEQFF TGTGCCAGCAGCTTCAACCTTAACAATGAGCAGTTCTTC
NA TRBJ1-2 TRBV29-1 few CSVPAAGLYGYTF TGCAGCGTTCCGGCGGCCGGACTCTATGGCTACACCTTC
NA TRBJ2-2 TRBV4-1 NA CASSHLGGLRTGELFF TGCGCCAGCAGCCACTTGGGGGGGCTTCGCACCGGGGAGCTGTTTTTT
NA TRBJ2-7 TRBV27 NA CASSLSGNGYEQYF TGTGCCAGCAGTTTATCCGGGAACGGGTACGAGCAGTACTTC
NA TRBJ2-5 TRBV2 NA CASRVGAQETQYF TGTGCCAGCAGAGTCGGAGCCCAAGAGACCCAGTACTTC
NA TRBJ1-1 TRBV30 few CAWSPDGNTEAFF TGTGCCTGGAGTCCTGACGGGAACACTGAAGCTTTCTTT
NA TRBJ2-4 TRBV15 NA CATSAPGAGVKNIQYF TGTGCCACCAGCGCCCCAGGGGCGGGAGTCAAAAACATTCAGTACTTC
NA TRBJ1-5 TRBV6-5 NA CASSYSRRGNQPQHF TGTGCCAGCAGTTACTCCAGAAGAGGAAATCAGCCCCAGCATTTT
TRBD1 TRBJ1-4 TRBV25-1 NA CASSELEDRVSEKLFF TGTGCCAGCAGTGAATTAGAGGACAGGGTCTCAGAAAAACTGTTTTTT
TRBD2 TRBJ2-5 TRBV7-8 many CASSLLGTSGETQYF TGTGCCAGCAGCTTACTCGGGACTAGCGGAGAGACCCAGTACTTC
NA TRBJ2-7 TRBV30 NA CAWSVRGYEQYF TGTGCCTGGAGTGTTAGGGGCTACGAGCAGTACTTC
TRBD1 TRBJ2-7 TRBV29-1 NA CSVEAVVRQGAPEQYF TGCAGCGTTGAAGCGGTGGTGAGACAGGGGGCCCCCGAGCAGTACTTC
NA TRBJ2-7 TRBV5-1 NA CASSPGRRVAYEQYF TGCGCCAGCAGCCCTGGACGCCGTGTTGCCTACGAGCAGTACTTC
NA TRBJ2-2 TRBV7-8 few CASSIPSGELFF TGTGCCAGCAGCATCCCCTCCGGGGAGCTGTTTTTT